Following are 32 T cell receptor beta chains from one sample sequenced in a study of T-cell reconstitution after alpha-beta-depleted transplantation in children. Unique molecular identifiers featured in how the TCRbeta library was prepared. One entry per CDR3 protein, called by TCRdb with MiXCR from the PCR reads. There are about 500,000 distinct CDR3 sequences in the sample; approximately 32% occur only once, and around 2.5% lies in the top ten. The sample consisted of PBMCs from the stem cell graft donor, taken from the stem cell graft. The receptors here all came from a human donor who donated a stem cell graft to a child with aplastic anemia.

There are many counts of this clonotype. The CDR3 DNA follows: TGTGCCAGCAGTATCCGGGACACCCAAGAGACCCAGTACTTC. Amino acids: CASSIRDTQETQYF. The rearrangement joins TRBV6-1 to TRBJ2-5; the D gene is possibly TRBD1 (6 bases). CDR3 length: 14 residues. Trimming took off 5 bases at V and 1 base at J, with 11 bases between the two ends. Germline V lookup: CDR1 MNHNS, CDR2 SASEGT.

This clonotype was observed a handful of times. The CDR3 DNA sequence: TGTGCCAGCAGTCCACCCTATAGCTCCTACGAGCAGTACGTC. Translation gives CASSPPYSSYEQYV. The chain couples TRBV6-2 or TRBV6-3 to TRBJ2-7; D gene unclear. Germline lookup yields CDR1 MNHEY and CDR2 SVGEGT. Between the trimmed V and J ends, which lost 5 bases and 0 bases, there was a span of 11 bases. CDR3 length: 14 amino acids.

This clonotype was recorded a few times. This chain connects TRBV6-2 or TRBV6-3 to TRBJ2-3; a weak D match, TRBD2 (5 bases). There are 19 residues in the CDR3. V was clipped by 0 bases and J by 2 bases, with 21 bases between them. Per the germline V gene, CDR1 is MNHEY and CDR2 is SVGEGT. The DNA for the CDR3 is TGTGCCAGCAGTTACTCGCCCGGACTCGTCACCGCTTACACAGATACGCAGTATTTT. This translates into CASSYSPGLVTAYTDTQYF.

The rearrangement uses TRBV7-3 and TRBJ2-6, with D hard to call. Trimming pared 5 bases from V and 4 bases from J, leaving 6 bases between. The CDR3 spans 13 residues. In germline, CDR1 is SGHTA, CDR2 FQGTGA. The CDR3 nucleotides are TGTGCCAGCAGCCAGATAGGGGCCAACGTCCTGACTTTC. Protein product: CASSQIGANVLTF.

This chain connects TRBV20-1 to TRBJ1-1; D is perhaps TRBD1 (5 bases). Trimming stripped 6 bases from V and 0 bases from J, with 17 bases between. The CDR3 length is 15 residues. Germline assignment: CDR1 DFQATT and CDR2 SNEGSKA (reference sequence). The CDR3 DNA sequence: TGCAGTGCCGCCCGGGACGGAACTATGAACACTGAAGCTTTCTTT. Translating it yields CSAARDGTMNTEAFF.

The chain couples TRBV5-6 to TRBJ2-7; a possible D gene is TRBD1 (6 bases). Trimming took off 4 bases at V and 3 bases at J, with 17 bases between the two ends. Germline CDR1 is SGHDT and CDR2 is YYEEEE. The CDR3 sequence is 15 residues long. The CDR3 DNA reads as TGTGCCAGCAGCCCGGGGACAACCCACCTCTACGAGCAGTACTTC. Its translation is CASSPGTTHLYEQYF.

The rearrangement uses TRBV6-5 and TRBJ2-2; 11 bases map to TRBD2. Unmatched junction bases numbered 6, after V lost 4 bases and J lost 5 bases. The germline CDR1 and CDR2 sequences are MNHEY and SVGAGI. This CDR3 spans 16 amino acids. The CDR3 sequence: CASSSLTSGTTGELFF. In nucleotides, the CDR3 is TGTGCCAGCAGTTCCTTGACTAGCGGGACAACCGGGGAGCTGTTTTTT.

This clonotype was seen only a few times. This chain connects TRBV6-5 to TRBJ2-7, with TRBD1 identical over 9 bases. J lost 7 bases, V lost 4 bases, and 11 bases had no gene match. The CDR3 has 15 residues. CDR1 is MNHEY and CDR2 is SVGAGI in the germline V gene. The CDR3 spells CASSSPGQGIREQYF. The DNA for the CDR3 is TGTGCCAGCAGTTCTCCGGGACAGGGTATAAGGGAGCAGTACTTC.

The V and J genes are TRBV19 and TRBJ2-1; TRBD1 matches 9 bases. The CDR3 runs to 16 residues. V was pared by 0 bases and J by 9 bases, with 9 bases of the junction left unmatched. Germline lookup yields CDR1 LNHDA and CDR2 SQIVND (reference sequence). The CDR3 sequence is CASSIDSGQGWSEQFF. DNA of the CDR3: TGTGCCAGTAGTATAGATTCTGGACAGGGGTGGTCTGAGCAGTTCTTC.

A few counts support this clonotype. V is TRBV20-1 and J is TRBJ2-7; D not certain. The CDR3 contains 14 residues. CDR1 DFQATT and CDR2 SNEGSKA come from the germline V gene (reference sequence). V lost 2 bases to trimming and J lost 2 bases, with 13 bases between them. The CDR3 bases are TGCAGTGCTAGAACGAACTTAGAACCCTACGAGCAGTACTTC. Translation gives CSARTNLEPYEQYF.

The J gene is TRBJ2-6, the V gene TRBV24-1; D ambiguous. This CDR3 is built from 16 residues. CDR1 is KGHDR, CDR2 SFDVKD, per germline. Between the trimmed V and J ends, which lost 3 bases and 0 bases, there was a span of 8 bases. DNA for the CDR3: TGTGCCACCAGTGATGCCGGGCCCTCTGGGGCCAACGTCCTGACTTTC. It yields the protein CATSDAGPSGANVLTF.

This clonotype was picked up a small number of times. V gene TRBV29-1 combines with J gene TRBJ2-7; D is unclear. CDR3 length equals 10 residues. Germline values: CDR1 SQVTM, CDR2 ANQGSEA. V lost 5 bases and J lost 6, with 8 bases in between. The CDR3 loop reads CSVLVVEQYF. The CDR3 DNA follows: TGCAGCGTTTTGGTGGTCGAGCAGTACTTC.

A few counts support this clonotype. This chain links TRBV11-1 with TRBJ2-7, with D maybe TRBD1 (6 bases). V lost 8 bases and J 1 base, leaving 18 bases between the germline ends. The CDR3 contains 15 residues. Germline V lookup: CDR1 SGHAT, CDR2 FQDESV (reference sequence). CDR3 DNA sequence: TGTGCCAGCGGATACCTGGACAGCGGTTCCTACGAGCAGTACTTC. It encodes CASGYLDSGSYEQYF.

The V gene is TRBV10-2, the J gene TRBJ2-1; D remains ambiguous. The germline gives CDR1 WSHSY, CDR2 SAAADI. The CDR3 contains 14 residues. Trimming removed 7 bases from V and 4 bases from J, with 14 bases in between. CDR3 sequence: CASTRPGVYNEQFF. CDR3 coding DNA: TGCGCCAGCACTCGCCCTGGGGTTTACAATGAGCAGTTCTTC.

In this sample, this clonotype turned up a few times. V gene TRBV7-9 combines with J gene TRBJ2-2, with 11 positions matching TRBD1. The germline CDR1 and CDR2 sequences are SEHNR and FQNEAQ (reference sequence). The CDR3 is 16 residues long. The J segment lost 4 bases and the V segment lost 5 bases, leaving 6 bases of the junction unmatched. This CDR3 reads CASSPTGTGGTGELFF. The CDR3 DNA reads as TGTGCCAGCAGCCCTACCGGGACAGGGGGCACCGGGGAGCTGTTTTTT.

The chain is built from TRBV29-1 and TRBJ1-5, with D possibly being TRBD1 (6 bases). Germline CDR1 is SQVTM and CDR2 is ANQGSEA. Trimming left V 4 bases short and J 5 bases short, with 9 bases between. The length of the CDR3 is 12 residues. CDR3 bases: TGCAGCGTTGGGTCAGGGGATCAGCCCCAGCATTTT. It translates to CSVGSGDQPQHF.

This chain connects TRBV19 to TRBJ2-3, with a possible D match to TRBD2 (5 bases). V shed 11 bases and J shed 6 bases, with 24 bases lying between them. The CDR3 has 15 residues. Germline V lookup: CDR1 LNHDA, CDR2 SQIVND (reference sequence). CDR3 protein: CAREVREGTSDTQYF. CDR3 in DNA: TGTGCCCGAGAAGTGCGTGAGGGCACTTCGGATACGCAGTATTTT.

The chain is built from TRBV19 and TRBJ1-1, with D hard to call. The CDR3 has 14 residues. V lost 2 bases and J 5 bases, leaving 12 bases between the germline ends. Per germline, CDR1 LNHDA and CDR2 SQIVND (reference sequence). This chain's CDR3 is CASSITALRTEAFF. CDR3 coding DNA: TGTGCCAGTAGTATAACAGCCTTGAGGACTGAAGCTTTCTTT.

The chain is built from TRBV24-1 and TRBJ2-3, with 9 positions matching TRBD1. Germline V gene data show CDR1 as KGHDR and CDR2 as SFDVKD. The CDR3 totals 16 residues. The J segment lost 4 bases and the V segment lost 3 bases, leaving 7 bases of the junction unmatched. For the CDR3, the DNA is TGTGCCACCAGTGATCCAAAGGACAGGGGTGCAGATACGCAGTATTTT. Protein product: CATSDPKDRGADTQYF.

The V call is TRBV20-1, the J call TRBJ2-1; D assignment may be TRBD1 or TRBD2 (5 bases each). Per the germline V gene, CDR1 is DFQATT and CDR2 is SNEGSKA (reference sequence). This CDR3 is 16 amino acids long. V lost 0 bases, J lost 9 bases, and 21 bases lay in between. In DNA form, the CDR3 reads TGCAGTGCTAGAGATCGGGGACCTCCAAACGACAGTGAGCAGTTCTTC. It translates to CSARDRGPPNDSEQFF.

The chain joins TRBV12-3 or TRBV12-4 to TRBJ2-5, with D possibly matching TRBD1 (5 bases). The V gene lost 2 bases and the J gene lost 7 bases, with 8 bases spanning the gap. The length of the CDR3 is 12 residues. The CDR3 sequence is CASSLTQGTQYF. The CDR3 bases are TGTGCCAGCAGTTTAACCCAGGGGACCCAGTACTTC.

The chain carries TRBV6-6 and TRBJ1-4; no clear D. V lost 0 bases and J lost 8, with 4 bases in between. The CDR3 is 12 residues long. CDR1 and CDR2 (germline): MNHNY, SVGAGI (reference sequence). The CDR3 is CASSYSSEKLFF. CDR3 nucleotide sequence: TGTGCCAGCAGTTACTCGTCGGAAAAACTGTTTTTT.

The chain links TRBV24-1 to TRBJ2-3; D ambiguous. This CDR3 has 14 residues. Germline V lookup: CDR1 KGHDR, CDR2 SFDVKD. The V and J ends lost 1 base and 6 bases respectively, with 10 bases between them. CDR3 loop: CATSDFPKADTQYF. The CDR3 DNA reads TGTGCCACCAGTGATTTCCCCAAGGCGGATACGCAGTATTTT.

This clonotype was seen a handful of times. The DNA of the CDR3 is TGCAGTGCTCTAGGTTACAATGAGCAGTTCTTC. It codes for CSALGYNEQFF. The V gene is TRBV20-1, the J gene TRBJ2-1; D gene uncertain. Trimming cost V 5 bases and J 4 bases, with 6 bases left between them. Germline CDR1 is DFQATT and CDR2 is SNEGSKA (reference sequence). The length of the CDR3 is 11 residues.

The V gene is TRBV30, the J gene TRBJ2-2; tentative D call: TRBD2 (6 bases). Per germline, CDR1 GTSNPN and CDR2 SVGIG (reference sequence). Trimming removed 5 bases at V and 5 bases at J, with 15 bases between. The CDR3 has 14 amino acids. The CDR3, as DNA: TGTGCCTGGCGCGGAGGGGATCGGACCGGGGAGCTGTTTTTT. Translating it yields CAWRGGDRTGELFF.

The chain couples TRBV9 to TRBJ1-3; 7 positions match TRBD1. CDR1 SGDLS and CDR2 YYNGEE come from the germline V gene. V was clipped by 0 bases and J by 2 bases; unmatched bases: 5. CDR3 length equals 16 residues. CDR3 amino acids: CASSVGPTGAGNTIYF. CDR3 coding DNA: TGTGCCAGCAGCGTAGGACCAACAGGGGCTGGAAACACCATATATTTT.

The chain combines TRBV6-2 or TRBV6-3 with TRBJ2-2; D is uncertain. The germline gives CDR1 MNHEY, CDR2 SVGEGT. The V end lost 5 bases, the J end lost 0 bases, and 13 bases lay between the germline ends. The CDR3 runs to 16 residues. CDR3 coding DNA: TGTGCCAGCAGTCCGCACCACACCGCGAACACCGGGGAGCTGTTTTTT. Translated: CASSPHHTANTGELFF.

This clonotype turned up a few times. The genes are TRBV12-3 or TRBV12-4 and TRBJ1-3, with TRBD1 as a possible D gene (5 bases). Trimming pared 8 bases from V and 3 bases from J, leaving 11 bases between. The CDR3 totals 13 residues. CDR3 in amino acids: CASGRGSGNTIYF. CDR3 bases: TGTGCCAGCGGCCGGGGCAGTGGAAACACCATATATTTT.

In its sample, this clonotype was seen many times. This rearrangement joins TRBV5-5 to TRBJ2-7, with a possible D match to TRBD1 (5 bases). Germline CDR1 and CDR2: SGHKS and YYEKEE (reference sequence). V lost 0 bases to trimming and J lost 0 bases, with 10 bases between them. This CDR3 spans 15 amino acids. The CDR3 region has the DNA TGTGCCAGCAGCTTGGGGCAGGGTCTCTCCTACGAGCAGTACTTC. Its translation: CASSLGQGLSYEQYF. The whole variable domain, remainder taken from reference TRBV5-5 and TRBJ2-7, is DAGVTQSPTHLIKTRGQQVTLRCSPISGHKSVSWYQQVLGQGPQFIFQYYEKEERGRGNFPDRFSARQFPNYSSELNVNALLLGDSALYLCASSLGQGLSYEQYFGPGTRLTVT.

This chain uses TRBV29-1 with TRBJ2-2; D is possibly TRBD1 or TRBD2 (5 bases each). CDR3 length: 19 residues. V shed 0 bases and J shed 6 bases, with 26 bases lying between them. Germline lookup yields CDR1 SQVTM and CDR2 ANQGSEA. The CDR3 reads CSVEDLRAGNGAKAGELFF. The CDR3, as DNA: TGCAGCGTTGAAGATTTGAGGGCAGGGAATGGGGCGAAGGCCGGGGAGCTGTTTTTT.

This chain connects TRBV5-5 to TRBJ1-1, with D possibly matching TRBD1 (6 bases). Germline values: CDR1 SGHKS, CDR2 YYEKEE (reference sequence). The CDR3 loop spans 17 amino acids. V lost 4 bases, J lost 0 bases, and 19 bases lay in between. The CDR3 DNA reads TGTGCCAGCAGCGGGAGACAGGACCACCCTTTGAACACTGAAGCTTTCTTT. It translates to CASSGRQDHPLNTEAFF.

CDR3 sequence (DNA): TGTGCCAGCAGTTTCCTCTTCAGCGGGAGCTACAATGAGCAGTTCTTC. It encodes CASSFLFSGSYNEQFF. This chain joins TRBV2 and TRBJ2-1; 8 nucleotides line up with TRBD2. The V segment lost 5 bases and the J segment 3 bases; nucleotides outside the gene matches: 9. The CDR3 is made up of 16 amino acids. Germline V gives CDR1 SNHLY, CDR2 FYNNEI.